The T cell receptor beta chain under discussion was sequenced for a study of T cell repertoires and HLA-DP antigens. A note on this clone: The antigen is unknown.

The CDR3 is 14 amino acids. Germline V gives CDR1 SGHNT, CDR2 YYREEE (reference sequence). V lost 0 bases to trimming and J lost 10 bases; unmatched junction nucleotides: 7. The primer mix covered 54 TRBV segments and 13 TRBJ segments. Sequencing used immunoSEQ multiplex PCR; TCRdb keeps in-frame clones, though not all of them. The sample lists 65,000 to 95,000 clones; about four fifths were seen once. Points from the study as a whole: Clones undetected before culture averaged around 36% against one allele and approximately 51% against the other.

The chain has TRBV5-4 and TRBJ2-1; 7 bases are a match to TRBD2. The receptor's source is a man aged 60 to 69 in good health and CMV-seronegative. The sample taken for sequencing was CD4+ T cells from PBMCs. CDR3 region: CASSLGLGEGEQFF. The DNA of the CDR3 is TGTGCCAGCAGCTTGGGTCTGGGGGAGGGGGAGCAGTTCTTC.